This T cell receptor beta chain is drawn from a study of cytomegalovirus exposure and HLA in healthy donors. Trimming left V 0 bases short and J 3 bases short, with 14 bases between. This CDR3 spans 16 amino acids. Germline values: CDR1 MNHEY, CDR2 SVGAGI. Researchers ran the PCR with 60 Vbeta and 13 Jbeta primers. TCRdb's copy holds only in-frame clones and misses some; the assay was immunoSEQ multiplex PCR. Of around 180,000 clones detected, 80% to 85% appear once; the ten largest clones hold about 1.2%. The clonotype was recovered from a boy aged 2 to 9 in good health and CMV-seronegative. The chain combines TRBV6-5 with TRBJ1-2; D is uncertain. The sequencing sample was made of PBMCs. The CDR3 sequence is CASSYSRSRLDYGYTF. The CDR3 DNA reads TGTGCCAGCAGTTACTCGAGGTCACGTTTGGACTATGGCTACACCTTC.